The 17 T cell receptor beta chains presented below share a single source sample, sequenced in a study of blood T cell repertoires in COVID-19. The assay was immunoSEQ multiplex PCR, and TCRdb's table has in-frame clones only and misses some. The sample includes 100,000 to 150,000 clones, roughly three quarters of them seen just once. Input material: peripheral blood. The receptors come from a woman aged 70-85 years with acute or convalescent COVID-19.

This clone is medium-sized within its sample. The chain is built from TRBV7-8 and TRBJ2-7; 10 nucleotides match TRBD1. Looked up from germline, CDR1 is SGHVS and CDR2 is FQNEAQ. The CDR3 sequence is 14 residues long. Germline trimming cut 1 base from V and 5 bases from J; bases unmatched to any gene: 2. Written as DNA, the CDR3 is TGTGCCAGCAGCTTAGGGGGACAGGGGAACGAGCAGTACTTC. It is translated as CASSLGGQGNEQYF.

The gene calls are TRBV6-5 and TRBJ2-7; D may be TRBD1 (6 bases). V lost 6 bases, J lost 3 bases, and 9 bases lay in between. Looked up from germline, CDR1 is MNHEY and CDR2 is SVGAGI. This CDR3 is 12 amino acids long. CDR3 sequence: CASRRTVYEQYF. In DNA, the CDR3 is TGTGCCAGCAGGAGGACAGTCTACGAGCAGTACTTC.

This clone was seen a handful of times. The V gene is TRBV7-6, the J gene TRBJ2-5, with 8 bases identical to TRBD2. The CDR3 runs 13 residues. Germline V gene lookup returns CDR1 SGHVS and CDR2 FNYEAQ. With 1 base clipped from V and 5 bases from J, the junction kept 0 bases outside the gene matches. This chain's CDR3 is CASSLGGGETQYF. The CDR3 nucleotides read TGTGCCAGCAGCTTAGGCGGGGGGGAGACCCAGTACTTC.

The rearrangement joins TRBV5-1 to TRBJ2-7; 10 bases map to TRBD1. The germline V gene encodes CDR1 SGHRS and CDR2 YFSETQ. The length of the CDR3 is 14 residues. Trimming removed 7 bases from V and 6 bases from J; junction bases left unmatched: 10. As DNA, the CDR3 is TGCGCCAGCGGCGGGACAGGGGCGACGGGCGAGCAGTACTTC. Translating it yields CASGGTGATGEQYF.

Concerning this clone: The conserved final phenylalanine or tryptophan is absent from the CDR3, which likely points to a read error. The limits of the CDR3 on the DNA are not certain, so only TCRdb's listed CDR3 is given. Here the CDR3 reads CSVEDLPGLE. This chain connects TRBV29-1 to TRBJ1-2; the table's TRBD1 call for D was not verified on the DNA. Ends included, the CDR3 has 10 residues. Germline-derived CDR1 and CDR2 are SQVTM and ANQGSEA.

The chain combines TRBV11-2 with TRBJ2-3, with TRBD2 matching 10 bases. Per the germline V gene, CDR1 is SGHAT and CDR2 is FQNNGV. Trimming at V came to 4 bases and at J to 4 bases, leaving 8 bases not matched to a gene. This CDR3 region has 16 residues. The CDR3 DNA sequence: TGTGCCAGCAGCTCCCTAGCGGGAGTGGGCGCAGATACGCAGTATTTT. It codes for CASSSLAGVGADTQYF. Full variable domain (rest looked up from reference TRBV11-2 and TRBJ2-3): EAGVAQSPRYKIIEKRQSVAFWCNPISGHATLYWYQQILGQGPKLLIQFQNNGVVDDSQLPKDRFSAERLKGVDSTLKIQPAKLEDSAVYLCASSSLAGVGADTQYFGPGTRLTVL.

The rearrangement joins TRBV7-2 to TRBJ2-3; 8 nucleotides match TRBD2. Germline V gene sequence: CDR1 SGHTA, CDR2 FQGNSA. There are 16 residues in the CDR3. V was pared by 3 bases and J by 1 base, with 6 bases of the junction left unmatched. CDR3 residues: CASSFVHGGGTDTQYF. The CDR3 DNA reads as TGTGCCAGCAGCTTCGTGCACGGGGGGGGCACAGATACGCAGTATTTT.

The genes are TRBV4-1 and TRBJ2-7, with 12 bases aligning to TRBD2. Germline trimming cut 3 bases from V and 6 bases from J; bases unmatched to any gene: 6. CDR3 length: 15 residues. The germline CDR1 and CDR2 sequences are MGHRA and YSYEKL. The CDR3 DNA reads as TGCGCCAGCAGCCAGTCTAGCGGGAGGGCCTCCGAGCAGTACTTC. It is translated as CASSQSSGRASEQYF.

This clone came up a few times. The chain recombines TRBV19 with TRBJ1-5, with a weak D call TRBD1 (6 bases). The CDR3 has 13 residues. With 5 bases removed from V and 9 bases from J, the gap between germline ends came to 14 bases. The germline gives CDR1 LNHDA, CDR2 SQIVND (reference sequence). The CDR3 protein is CASSRGGPWPQHF. The CDR3 nucleotides are TGTGCCAGTAGTCGGGGGGGGCCGTGGCCCCAGCATTTT. Full variable domain (outside the CDR3, taken from reference TRBV19 and TRBJ1-5): DGGITQSPKYLFRKEGQNVTLSCEQNLNHDAMYWYRQDPGQGLRLIYYSQIVNDFQKGDIAEGYSVSREKKESFPLTVTSAQKNPTAFYLCASSRGGPWPQHFGDGTRLSIL.

The J gene is TRBJ1-4, the V gene TRBV21-1. TRBV21-1 is deemed a pseudogene. The CDR3 consists of 14 residues. The CDR3 spells CASSKKAINEKLFF. The DNA of the CDR3 is TGTGCCAGCAGCAAAAAAGCCATTAATGAAAAACTGTTTTTT.

This chain links TRBV4-1 with TRBJ2-1; D uncertain. The CDR3 sequence is 15 residues long. Trimming stripped 4 bases from V and 10 bases from J, with 20 bases between. CDR1 and CDR2 from the germline V gene are MGHRA and YSYEKL. CDR3 in amino acids: CASSLSTSGSKEQFF. The CDR3 nucleotides are TGCGCCAGCAGCCTTTCTACCTCCGGTAGTAAAGAGCAGTTCTTC.

This sequence joins TRBV15 and TRBJ1-2; a possible D gene is TRBD1 (5 bases). The CDR3 is made up of 13 amino acids. Per the germline V gene, CDR1 is LNHNV and CDR2 is YYDKDF (reference sequence). V shed 5 bases and J shed 3 bases, with 10 bases lying between them. In nucleotides, the CDR3 is TGTGCCACCAGCGGGGGGGGAGACTATGGCTACACCTTC. Translation gives CATSGGGDYGYTF.

V is TRBV28 and J is TRBJ1-2; possibly TRBD1 for D (6 bases). The CDR3 length is 14 residues. With 4 bases removed from V and 7 bases from J, the gap between germline ends came to 16 bases. Looked up from germline, CDR1 is MDHEN and CDR2 is SYDVKM. The CDR3 here is CASSSGDRFFGYTF. DNA of the CDR3: TGTGCCAGCAGTTCAGGTGACAGGTTCTTTGGCTACACCTTC.

The table lists this clone with many counts. The rearrangement joins TRBV7-9 to TRBJ2-7; TRBD2 might be the D (5 bases). This CDR3 has 14 amino acids. Trimming left V 1 base short and J 5 bases short, with 12 bases between. CDR1 is SEHNR and CDR2 is FQNEAQ in the germline V gene (reference sequence). CDR3 protein: CASSLGMAGDEQYF. CDR3 bases: TGTGCCAGCAGCTTAGGAATGGCCGGGGACGAGCAGTACTTC.

V is TRBV19 and J is TRBJ2-3; D unclear. Trimming cost V 4 bases and J 10 bases, with 9 bases left between them. Germline-derived CDR1 and CDR2 are LNHDA and SQIVND (reference sequence). The CDR3 is 11 amino acids. CDR3 in DNA: TGTGCCAGTAGTAACGCCCGGGCGCAGTATTTT. Translation: CASSNARAQYF.

The chain employs TRBV7-2 and TRBJ1-1; D unclear. Per germline, CDR1 SGHTA and CDR2 FQGNSA. CDR3 length: 13 residues. Trimming pared 1 base from V and 3 bases from J, leaving 6 bases between. CDR3 nucleotides: TGTGCCAGCAGCTTAGGACATTACACTGAAGCTTTCTTT. Translated: CASSLGHYTEAFF.

CDR3: CASSPGSSGGDLTQYF. In DNA, the CDR3 is TGCGCCAGCAGCCCGGGTTCAAGCGGGGGGGATTTGACCCAGTACTTC. The gene calls are TRBV4-1 and TRBJ2-5; 10 bases match TRBD2. The CDR3 contains 16 residues. Per germline, CDR1 MGHRA and CDR2 YSYEKL. J gave up 7 bases and V 4 bases, and 12 bases lay outside the gene matches.